Below, one T cell receptor (beta chain) is given with its context. The treatment was: oral pan-JAK inhibitor, 5-10 mg twice daily. Alopecia areata patients gave lesional scalp punch biopsies and peripheral blood samples. The data stem from a study of CD8+ T cells in alopecia areata. Study summary: Twice daily, treated patients received 5 to 10 mg of oral tofacitinib.

This CDR3 comprises 16 residues. The germline CDR1 and CDR2 sequences are SGDLS and YYNGEE. Between the trimmed V and J ends, which lost 4 bases and 0 bases, there was a span of 14 bases. In each case, RNA was isolated and then reverse transcribed into cDNA as the sequencing template. Assay used: immunoSEQ multiplex PCR; TCRdb lists only in-frame clones, some missing. The sample has 100,000 to 120,000 clones; 56% are singletons. The sample in question was CD4+ T cells sorted from blood, obtained at week 24, from a patient treated with tofacitinib. This clonotype was sampled from a human donor with alopecia areata. The V and J genes are TRBV9 and TRBJ2-1; TRBD1 or TRBD2 may be the D gene (5 bases each). The CDR3: CASSRLGVSSYNEQFF. CDR3 DNA sequence: TGTGCCAGCAGCCGATTGGGGGTTAGCTCCTACAATGAGCAGTTCTTC.